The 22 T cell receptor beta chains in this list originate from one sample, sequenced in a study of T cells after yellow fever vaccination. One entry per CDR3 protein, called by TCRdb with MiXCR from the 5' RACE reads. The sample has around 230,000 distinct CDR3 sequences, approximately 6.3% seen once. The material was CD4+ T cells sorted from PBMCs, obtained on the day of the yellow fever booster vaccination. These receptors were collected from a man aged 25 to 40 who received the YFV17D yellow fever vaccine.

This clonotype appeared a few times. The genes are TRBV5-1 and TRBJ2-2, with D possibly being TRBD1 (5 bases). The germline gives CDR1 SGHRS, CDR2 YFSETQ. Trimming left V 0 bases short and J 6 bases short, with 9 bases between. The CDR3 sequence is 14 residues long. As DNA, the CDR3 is TGCGCCAGCAGCTTGGAACAGGTGGCCGGGGAGCTGTTTTTT. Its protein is CASSLEQVAGELFF.

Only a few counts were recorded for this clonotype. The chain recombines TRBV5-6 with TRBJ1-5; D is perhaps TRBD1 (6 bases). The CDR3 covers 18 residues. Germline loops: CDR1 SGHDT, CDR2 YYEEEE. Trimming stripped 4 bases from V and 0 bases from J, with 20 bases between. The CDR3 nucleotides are TGTGCCAGCAGCCTGACTACGGGGGGGGCACTTAGCAATCAGCCCCAGCATTTT. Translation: CASSLTTGGALSNQPQHF.

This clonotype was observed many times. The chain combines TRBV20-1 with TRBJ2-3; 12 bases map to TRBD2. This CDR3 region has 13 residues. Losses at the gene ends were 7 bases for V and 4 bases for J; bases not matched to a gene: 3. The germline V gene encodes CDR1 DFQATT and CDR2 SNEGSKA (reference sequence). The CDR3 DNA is TGCAGTGAACTAGCGGGAGGTTCAGATACGCAGTATTTT. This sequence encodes CSELAGGSDTQYF.

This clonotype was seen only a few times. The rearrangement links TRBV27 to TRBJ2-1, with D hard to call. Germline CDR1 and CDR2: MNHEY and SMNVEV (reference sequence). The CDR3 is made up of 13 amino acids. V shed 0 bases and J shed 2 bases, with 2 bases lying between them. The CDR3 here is CASSLSPYNEQFF. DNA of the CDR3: TGTGCCAGCAGTTTATCTCCCTACAATGAGCAGTTCTTC.

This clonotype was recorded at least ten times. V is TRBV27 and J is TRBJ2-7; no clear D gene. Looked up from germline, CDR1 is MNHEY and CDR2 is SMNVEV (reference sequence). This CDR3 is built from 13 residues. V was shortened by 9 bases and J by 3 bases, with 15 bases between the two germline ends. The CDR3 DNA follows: TGTGCCAGTTCTCTGGCCGCGTACTACGAGCAGTACTTC. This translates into CASSLAAYYEQYF.

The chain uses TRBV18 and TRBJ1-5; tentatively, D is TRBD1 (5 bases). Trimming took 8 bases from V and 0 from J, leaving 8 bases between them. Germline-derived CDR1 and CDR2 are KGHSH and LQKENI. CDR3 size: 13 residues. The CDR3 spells CASRDSSNQPQHF. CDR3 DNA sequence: TGTGCCAGCCGCGACAGTAGCAATCAGCCCCAGCATTTT.

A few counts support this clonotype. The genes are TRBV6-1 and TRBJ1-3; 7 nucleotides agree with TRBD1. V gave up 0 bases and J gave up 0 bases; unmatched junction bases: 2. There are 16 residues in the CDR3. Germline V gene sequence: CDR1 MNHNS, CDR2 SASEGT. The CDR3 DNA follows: TGTGCCAGCAGTGAAGCGGGACAGATCTCTGGAAACACCATATATTTT. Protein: CASSEAGQISGNTIYF.

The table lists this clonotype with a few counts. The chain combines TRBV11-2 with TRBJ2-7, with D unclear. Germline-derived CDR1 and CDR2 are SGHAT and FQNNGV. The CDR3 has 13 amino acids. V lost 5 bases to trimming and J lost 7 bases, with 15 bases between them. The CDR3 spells CASSPAPDSEQYF. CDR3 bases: TGTGCCAGCAGCCCGGCCCCGGATTCGGAGCAGTACTTC.

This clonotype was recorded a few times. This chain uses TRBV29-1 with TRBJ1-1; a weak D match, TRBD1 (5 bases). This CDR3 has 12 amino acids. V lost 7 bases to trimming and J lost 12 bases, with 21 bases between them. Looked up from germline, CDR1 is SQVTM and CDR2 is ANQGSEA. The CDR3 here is CSGDFGSQATFF. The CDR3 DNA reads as TGCAGCGGGGACTTTGGCTCACAGGCGACTTTCTTT.

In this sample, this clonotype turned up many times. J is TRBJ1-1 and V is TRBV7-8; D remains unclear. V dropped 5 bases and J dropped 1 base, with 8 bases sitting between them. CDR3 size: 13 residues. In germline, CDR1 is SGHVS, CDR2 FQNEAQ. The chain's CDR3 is CASSPFRNTEAFF. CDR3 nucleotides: TGTGCCAGCAGCCCCTTCCGGAACACTGAAGCTTTCTTT.

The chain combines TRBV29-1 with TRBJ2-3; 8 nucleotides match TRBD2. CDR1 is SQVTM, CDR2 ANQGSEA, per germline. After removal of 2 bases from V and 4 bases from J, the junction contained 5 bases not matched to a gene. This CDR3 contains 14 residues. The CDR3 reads CSVEQGAGADTQYF. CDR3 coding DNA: TGCAGCGTTGAACAGGGAGCGGGAGCAGATACGCAGTATTTT.

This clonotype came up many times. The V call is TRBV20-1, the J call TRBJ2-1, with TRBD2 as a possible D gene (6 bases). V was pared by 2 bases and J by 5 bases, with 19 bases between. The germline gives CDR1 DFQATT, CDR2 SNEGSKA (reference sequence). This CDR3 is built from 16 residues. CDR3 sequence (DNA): TGCAGTGCTAGACTCGCCGGGGGAAGGTCCCACAATGAGCAGTTCTTC. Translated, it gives CSARLAGGRSHNEQFF.

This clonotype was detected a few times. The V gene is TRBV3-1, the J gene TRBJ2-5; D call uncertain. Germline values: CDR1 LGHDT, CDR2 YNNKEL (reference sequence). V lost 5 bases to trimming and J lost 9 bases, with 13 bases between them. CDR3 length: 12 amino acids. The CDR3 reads CASSATDTPQYF. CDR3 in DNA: TGTGCCAGCAGCGCGACCGACACCCCCCAGTACTTC.

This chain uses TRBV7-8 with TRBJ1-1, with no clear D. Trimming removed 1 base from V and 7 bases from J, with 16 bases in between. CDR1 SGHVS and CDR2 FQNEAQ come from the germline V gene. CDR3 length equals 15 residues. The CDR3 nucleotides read TGTGCCAGCAGCTTAGAGTCAGGAAGAGCGTATGAAGCTTTCTTT. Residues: CASSLESGRAYEAFF.

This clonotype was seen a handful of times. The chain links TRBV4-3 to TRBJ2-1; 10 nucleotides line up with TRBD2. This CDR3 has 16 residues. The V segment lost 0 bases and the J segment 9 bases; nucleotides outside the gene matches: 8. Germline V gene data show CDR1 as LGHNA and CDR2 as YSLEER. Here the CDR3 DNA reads TGCGCCAGCAGCCAAGATAGTGGAGCGGGAGGGGGTGAGCAGTTCTTC. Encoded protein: CASSQDSGAGGGEQFF.

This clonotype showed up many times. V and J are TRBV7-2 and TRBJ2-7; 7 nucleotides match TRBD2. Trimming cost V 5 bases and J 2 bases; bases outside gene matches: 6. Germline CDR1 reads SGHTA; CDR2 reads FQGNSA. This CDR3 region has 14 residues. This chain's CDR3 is CASSPTSVTYEQYF. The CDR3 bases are TGTGCCAGCAGCCCCACTAGCGTTACCTACGAGCAGTACTTC.

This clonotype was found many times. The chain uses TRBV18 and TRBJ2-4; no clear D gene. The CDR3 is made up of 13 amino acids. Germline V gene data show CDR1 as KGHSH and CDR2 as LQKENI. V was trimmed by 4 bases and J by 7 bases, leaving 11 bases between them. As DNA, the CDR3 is TGTGCCAGCTCACGCGACTCACGTAACATTCAGTACTTC. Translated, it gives CASSRDSRNIQYF.

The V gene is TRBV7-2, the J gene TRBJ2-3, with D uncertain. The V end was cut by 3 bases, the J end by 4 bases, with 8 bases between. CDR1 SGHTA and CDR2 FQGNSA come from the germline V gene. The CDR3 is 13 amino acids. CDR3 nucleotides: TGTGCCAGCAGCTTTCGGGCCGCAGATACGCAGTATTTT. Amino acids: CASSFRAADTQYF.

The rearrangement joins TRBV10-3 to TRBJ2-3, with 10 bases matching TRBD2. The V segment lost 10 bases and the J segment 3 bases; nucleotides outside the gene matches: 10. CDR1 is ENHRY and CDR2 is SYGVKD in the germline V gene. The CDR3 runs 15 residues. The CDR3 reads CATSKREGRTDTQYF. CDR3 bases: TGTGCCACCTCGAAGCGGGAGGGACGAACAGATACGCAGTATTTT.

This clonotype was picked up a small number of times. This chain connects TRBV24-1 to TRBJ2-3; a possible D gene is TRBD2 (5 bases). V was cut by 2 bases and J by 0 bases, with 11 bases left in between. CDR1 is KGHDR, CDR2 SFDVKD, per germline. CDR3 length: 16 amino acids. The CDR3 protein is CATSDSRGSSTDTQYF. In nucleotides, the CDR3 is TGTGCCACCAGTGATTCTCGGGGATCTAGCACAGATACGCAGTATTTT.

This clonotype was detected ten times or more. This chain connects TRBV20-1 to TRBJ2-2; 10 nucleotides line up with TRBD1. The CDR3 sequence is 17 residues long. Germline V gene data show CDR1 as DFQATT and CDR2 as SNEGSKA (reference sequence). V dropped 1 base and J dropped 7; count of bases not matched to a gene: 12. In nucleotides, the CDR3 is TGCAGTGCTAGAGGAAGGGCCGGGACAGGGGTCGGCGGGGAGCTGTTTTTT. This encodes CSARGRAGTGVGGELFF.

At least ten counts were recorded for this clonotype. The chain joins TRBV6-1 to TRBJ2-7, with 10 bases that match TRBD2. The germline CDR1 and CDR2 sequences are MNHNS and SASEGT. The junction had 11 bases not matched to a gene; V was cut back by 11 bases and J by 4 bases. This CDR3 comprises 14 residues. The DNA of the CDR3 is TGTGCCGCGGGGGCTAGCGGGAGTTTATACGAGCAGTACTTC. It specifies CAAGASGSLYEQYF.